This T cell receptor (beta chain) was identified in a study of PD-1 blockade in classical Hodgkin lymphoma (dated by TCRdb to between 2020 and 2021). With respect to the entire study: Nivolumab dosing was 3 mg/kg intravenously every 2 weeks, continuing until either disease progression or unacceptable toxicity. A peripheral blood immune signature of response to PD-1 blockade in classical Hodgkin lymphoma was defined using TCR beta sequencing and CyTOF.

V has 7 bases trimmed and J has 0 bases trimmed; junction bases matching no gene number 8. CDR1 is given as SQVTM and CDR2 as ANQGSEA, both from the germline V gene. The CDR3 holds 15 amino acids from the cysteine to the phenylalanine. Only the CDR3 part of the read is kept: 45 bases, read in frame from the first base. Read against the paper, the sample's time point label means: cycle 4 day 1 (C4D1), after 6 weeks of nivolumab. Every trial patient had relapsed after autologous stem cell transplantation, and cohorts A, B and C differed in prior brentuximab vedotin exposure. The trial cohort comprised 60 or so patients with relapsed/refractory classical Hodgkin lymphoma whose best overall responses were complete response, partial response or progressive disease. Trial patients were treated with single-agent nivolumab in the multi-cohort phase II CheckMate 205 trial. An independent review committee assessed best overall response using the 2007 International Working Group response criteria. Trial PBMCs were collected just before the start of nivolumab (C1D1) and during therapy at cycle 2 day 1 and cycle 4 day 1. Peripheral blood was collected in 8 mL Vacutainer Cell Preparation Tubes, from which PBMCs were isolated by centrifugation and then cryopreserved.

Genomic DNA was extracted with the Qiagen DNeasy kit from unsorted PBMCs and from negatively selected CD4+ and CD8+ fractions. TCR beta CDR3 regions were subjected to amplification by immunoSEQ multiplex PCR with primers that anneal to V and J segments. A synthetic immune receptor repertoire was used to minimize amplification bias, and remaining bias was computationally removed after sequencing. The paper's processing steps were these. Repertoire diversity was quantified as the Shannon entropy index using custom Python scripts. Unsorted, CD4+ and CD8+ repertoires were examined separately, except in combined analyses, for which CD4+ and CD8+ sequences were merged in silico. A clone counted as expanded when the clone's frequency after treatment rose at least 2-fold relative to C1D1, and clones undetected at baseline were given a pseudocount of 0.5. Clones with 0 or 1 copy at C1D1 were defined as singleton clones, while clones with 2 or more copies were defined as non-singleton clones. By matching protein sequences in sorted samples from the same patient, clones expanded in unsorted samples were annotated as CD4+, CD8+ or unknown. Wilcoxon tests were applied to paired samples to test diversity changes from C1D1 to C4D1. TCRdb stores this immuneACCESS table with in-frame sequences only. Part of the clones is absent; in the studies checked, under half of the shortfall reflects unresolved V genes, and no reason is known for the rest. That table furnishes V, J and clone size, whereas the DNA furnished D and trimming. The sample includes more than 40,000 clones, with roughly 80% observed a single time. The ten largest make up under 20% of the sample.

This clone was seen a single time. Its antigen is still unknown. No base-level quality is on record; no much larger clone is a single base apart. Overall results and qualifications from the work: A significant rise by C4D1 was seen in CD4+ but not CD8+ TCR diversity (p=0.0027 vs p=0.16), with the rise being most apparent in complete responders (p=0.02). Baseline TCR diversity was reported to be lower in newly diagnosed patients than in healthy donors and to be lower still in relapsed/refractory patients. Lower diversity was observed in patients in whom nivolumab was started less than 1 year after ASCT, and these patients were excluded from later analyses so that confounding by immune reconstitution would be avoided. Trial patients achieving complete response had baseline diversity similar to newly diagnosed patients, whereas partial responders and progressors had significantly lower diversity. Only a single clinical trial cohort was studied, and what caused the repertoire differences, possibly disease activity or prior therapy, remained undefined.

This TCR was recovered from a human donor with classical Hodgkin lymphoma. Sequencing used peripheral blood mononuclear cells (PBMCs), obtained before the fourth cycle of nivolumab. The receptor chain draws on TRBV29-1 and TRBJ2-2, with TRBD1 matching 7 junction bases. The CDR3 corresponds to CSADPGTANTGELFF. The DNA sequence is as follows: TGCAGCGCCGACCCCGGGACAGCGAACACCGGGGAGCTGTTTTTT.